What follows is one T cell receptor beta chain and its context. The CDR3 extends over 16 amino acids. Losses at the gene ends were 4 bases for V and 6 bases for J; bases not matched to a gene: 12. From germline, CDR1 is SGHKS and CDR2 YYEKEE (reference sequence). The data derive from a study of blood T cell repertoires in COVID-19. For the study at large: COVID-19 samples collected from the United States, Italy and Spain covered acute and convalescent phases.

Produced via immunoSEQ multiplex PCR; TCRdb's table is partial and in-frame only. Here the sample spans some 170,000 clones, about 78% being singletons. This receptor was taken from a woman aged 50 to 65 who had recovered from COVID-19. Source material: PBMCs or T cells enriched from blood (not recorded which). V and J are TRBV5-5 and TRBJ2-2; 7 positions agree with TRBD1. In DNA form, the CDR3 reads TGTGCCAGCAGCGCCGAGGGGGCGAGTCGGGCCGGGGAGCTGTTTTTT. It encodes CASSAEGASRAGELFF.